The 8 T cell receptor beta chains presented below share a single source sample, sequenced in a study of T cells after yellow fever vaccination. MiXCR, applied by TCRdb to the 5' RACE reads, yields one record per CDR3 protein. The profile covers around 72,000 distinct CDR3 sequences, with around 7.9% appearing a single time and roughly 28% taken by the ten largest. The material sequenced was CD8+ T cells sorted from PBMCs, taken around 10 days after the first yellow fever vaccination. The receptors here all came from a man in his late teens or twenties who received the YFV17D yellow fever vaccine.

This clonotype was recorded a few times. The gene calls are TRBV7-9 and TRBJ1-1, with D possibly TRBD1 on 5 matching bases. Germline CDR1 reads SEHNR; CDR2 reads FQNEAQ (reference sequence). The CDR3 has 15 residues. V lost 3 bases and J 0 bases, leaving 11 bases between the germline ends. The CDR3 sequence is CASSFEGFMNTEAFF. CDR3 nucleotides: TGTGCCAGCAGCTTCGAGGGGTTCATGAACACTGAAGCTTTCTTT.

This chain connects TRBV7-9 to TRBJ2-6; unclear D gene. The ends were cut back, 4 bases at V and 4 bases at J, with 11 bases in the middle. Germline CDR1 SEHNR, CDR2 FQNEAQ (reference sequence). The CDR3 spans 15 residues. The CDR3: CASSSTRTGANVLTF. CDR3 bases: TGTGCCAGCAGCTCGACAAGGACCGGGGCCAACGTCCTGACTTTC.

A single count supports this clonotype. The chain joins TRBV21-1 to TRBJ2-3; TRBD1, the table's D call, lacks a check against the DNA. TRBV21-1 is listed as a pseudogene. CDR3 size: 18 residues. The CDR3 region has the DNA TGTGCCACCGCCTGGGACAGCCATAAGCGGGGGGGCACAGATACGCAGTATTTT. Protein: CATAWDSHKRGGTDTQYF.

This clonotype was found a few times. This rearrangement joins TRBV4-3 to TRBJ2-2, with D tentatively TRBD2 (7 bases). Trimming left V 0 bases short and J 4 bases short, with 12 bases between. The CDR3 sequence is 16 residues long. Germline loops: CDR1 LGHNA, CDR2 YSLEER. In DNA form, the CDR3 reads TGCGCCAGCAGCCAAGATCGGGGGGCTGTCACCGGGGAGCTGTTTTTT. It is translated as CASSQDRGAVTGELFF.

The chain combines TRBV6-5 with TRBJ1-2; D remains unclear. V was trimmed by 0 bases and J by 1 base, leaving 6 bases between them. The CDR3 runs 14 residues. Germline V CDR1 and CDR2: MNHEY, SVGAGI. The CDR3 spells CASSYSKSNYGYTF. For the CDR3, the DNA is TGTGCCAGCAGTTACTCGAAGAGTAACTATGGCTACACCTTC.

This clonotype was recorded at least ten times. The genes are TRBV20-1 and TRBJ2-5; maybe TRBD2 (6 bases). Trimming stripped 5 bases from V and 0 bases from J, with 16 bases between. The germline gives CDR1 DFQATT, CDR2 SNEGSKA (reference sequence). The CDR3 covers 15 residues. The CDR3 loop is CSASRGGGHQETQYF. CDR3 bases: TGCAGTGCTTCCCGGGGAGGAGGCCACCAAGAGACCCAGTACTTC.

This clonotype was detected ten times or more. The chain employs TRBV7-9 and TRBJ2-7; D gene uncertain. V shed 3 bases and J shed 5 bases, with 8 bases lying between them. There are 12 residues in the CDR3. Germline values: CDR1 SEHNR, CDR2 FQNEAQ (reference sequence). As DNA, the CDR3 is TGTGCCAGCAGCTTTGCAGGTAACGAGCAGTACGTC. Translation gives CASSFAGNEQYV.

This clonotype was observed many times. CDR3 amino acids: CASSAQWEQFF. CDR3 DNA sequence: TGTGCCAGCAGTGCCCAATGGGAGCAGTTCTTC. The chain uses TRBV12-3 or TRBV12-4 and TRBJ2-1; no definite D call. V shed 5 bases and J shed 10 bases, with 9 bases lying between them. There are 11 residues in the CDR3.